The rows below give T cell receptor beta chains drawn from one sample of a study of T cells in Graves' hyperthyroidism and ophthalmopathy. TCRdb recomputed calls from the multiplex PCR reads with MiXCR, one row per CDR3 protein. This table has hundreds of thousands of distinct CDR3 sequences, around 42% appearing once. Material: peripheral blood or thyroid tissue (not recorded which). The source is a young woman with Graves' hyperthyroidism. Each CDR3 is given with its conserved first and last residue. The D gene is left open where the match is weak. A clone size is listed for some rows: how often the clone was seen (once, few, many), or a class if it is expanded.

CASSLSGRSEQFF	TGTGCCAGCAGCCTCTCGGGGCGAAGTGAGCAGTTCTTC	-	13	-	TRBV7-2	TRBJ2-1
CASRREAAANEKLFF	TGTGCCAGCAGACGAGAGGCGGCGGCTAATGAAAAACTGTTTTTT	-	15	-	TRBV2	TRBJ1-4
CASSDRGDLPLHF	TGCGCCAGCAGCGACAGGGGTGATTTACCCCTCCACTTT	-	13	TRBD1	TRBV5-1	TRBJ1-6
CSVAGEREQYF	TGCAGCGTTGCGGGAGAGCGCGAGCAGTACTTC	-	11	-	TRBV29-1	TRBJ2-7
CSVYTSSYEQYF	TGCAGCGTCTACACTAGTTCCTACGAGCAGTACTTC	once	12	-	TRBV29-1	TRBJ2-7
CAITSTLEIRAFF	TGTGCCATCACCAGCACGTTGGAGATTCGAGCTTTCTTT	many	13	-	TRBV10-3	TRBJ1-1
CASSRAGGDYGYTF	TGTGCCAGCAGCCGGGCGGGAGGAGACTATGGCTACACCTTC	-	14	-	TRBV2	TRBJ1-2
CASGRIGPEAFF	TGTGCCAGCGGGAGGATAGGTCCTGAAGCTTTCTTT	-	12	-	TRBV19	TRBJ1-1
CSVPGGGETQYF	TGCAGCGTGCCCGGGGGTGGAGAGACCCAGTACTTC	-	12	-	TRBV29-1	TRBJ2-5
CASSVGQGVYSPLHF	TGTGCCAGCAGTGTGGGACAGGGGGTGTATTCACCCCTCCACTTT	once	15	TRBD1	TRBV25-1	TRBJ1-6
CASSEWTGLQPQHF	TGTGCCAGCAGTGAATGGACAGGGTTACAGCCCCAGCATTTT	once	14	TRBD1	TRBV2	TRBJ1-5
CASSQEGRAPLHF	TGTGCCAGCAGCCAAGAGGGGCGGGCACCCCTCCACTTT	-	13	-	TRBV7-8	TRBJ1-6
CASSPMTGSTEAFF	TGCGCCAGCAGCCCGATGACAGGGAGTACTGAAGCTTTCTTT	few	14	TRBD1	TRBV5-1	TRBJ1-1
CASSTEAGNEQYF	TGTGCCAGCAGCACTGAAGCGGGAAACGAGCAGTACTTC	few	13	TRBD2	TRBV7-9	TRBJ2-7
CASSYRTDTEAFF	TGTGCCAGCAGTTACCGGACGGACACTGAAGCTTTCTTT	many	13	-	TRBV6-2/TRBV6-3	TRBJ1-1
CASSSAGQRQSGYTF	TGCGCCAGCAGCTCGGCAGGACAAAGGCAATCCGGCTACACCTTC	-	15	-	TRBV5-1	TRBJ1-2
CAISVQGATNEKLFF	TGTGCCATCAGCGTACAGGGGGCAACTAATGAAAAACTGTTTTTT	many	15	TRBD1	TRBV10-3	TRBJ1-4
CASSQFPWSEAFF	TGCGCCAGCAGCCAATTCCCTTGGTCTGAAGCTTTCTTT	-	13	-	TRBV25-1	TRBJ1-1
CASSLGSLSRQAYEQYF	TGTGCCAGCAGCTTAGGCTCGCTTAGTCGACAGGCATACGAGCAGTACTTC	-	17	-	TRBV7-6	TRBJ2-7
CASSPRTSGISSGANVLTF	TGTGCCAGCAGTCCGCGGACTAGCGGGATCTCCTCTGGGGCCAACGTCCTGACTTTC	-	19	TRBD2	TRBV2	TRBJ2-6
CASRPTIRGTQYF	TGTGCCAGCAGACCGACAATTAGGGGGACCCAGTACTTC	-	13	-	TRBV2	TRBJ2-5
CASRKRWTSGRLSGANVLTF	TGTGCCAGCAGGAAGCGCTGGACTAGCGGGAGGCTCTCTGGGGCCAACGTCCTGACTTTC	few	20	TRBD2	TRBV9	TRBJ2-6
CASSPPGQGYEKLFF	TGTGCCAGCAGTCCGCCGGGACAGGGGTATGAAAAACTGTTTTTT	-	15	TRBD1	TRBV2	TRBJ1-4
CSASKGAWGNQPQHF	TGCAGTGCTAGCAAGGGGGCATGGGGCAATCAGCCCCAGCATTTT	many	15	TRBD1	TRBV20-1	TRBJ1-5
CSANGLAGVVETQYF	TGCAGTGCAAACGGACTAGCGGGAGTGGTTGAGACCCAGTACTTC	-	15	TRBD2	TRBV20-1	TRBJ2-5
CASSARIREDGYTF	TGTGCCAGCAGTGCTAGAATCCGCGAGGATGGCTACACCTTC	-	14	-	TRBV25-1	TRBJ1-2
CASTGTGWINEQYF	TGTGCCAGCACCGGGACAGGGTGGATAAACGAGCAGTACTTC	-	14	TRBD1	TRBV7-2	TRBJ2-7
CASGLRGQGAYEQYF	TGTGCCAGCGGCTTGAGAGGACAGGGGGCCTACGAGCAGTACTTC	-	15	TRBD1	TRBV2	TRBJ2-7
CASSRGTGVGTF	TGCGCCAGCAGCCGAGGGACAGGGGTCGGCACCTTC	-	12	TRBD1	TRBV5-8	TRBJ1-2
CSVLPGQGADGYTF	TGCAGCGTTCTGCCGGGACAGGGGGCGGATGGCTACACCTTC	-	14	TRBD1	TRBV29-1	TRBJ1-2
CATHGEGAVLNTEAFF	TGTGCCACTCACGGGGAGGGGGCAGTACTGAACACTGAAGCTTTCTTT	-	16	TRBD1	TRBV25-1	TRBJ1-1
CASSGYKGAVGYGYTF	TGTGCCAGCAGTGGCTATAAGGGGGCAGTTGGCTATGGCTACACCTTC	many	16	TRBD1	TRBV25-1	TRBJ1-2
CASSELAGNGYTF	TGTGCCAGCAGTGAATTGGCGGGAAATGGCTACACCTTC	-	13	-	TRBV25-1	TRBJ1-2
CASSNPLQETQYF	TGTGCCAGTAGTAATCCGCTCCAAGAGACCCAGTACTTC	few	13	-	TRBV19	TRBJ2-5
CSAFSDTSEQYF	TGCAGTGCTTTTAGTGACACCTCCGAGCAGTACTTC	-	12	-	TRBV20-1	TRBJ2-7
CASRSGGSPLHF	TGTGCCAGCAGATCCGGCGGTTCACCCCTCCACTTT	many	12	-	TRBV7-9	TRBJ1-6
CASTSPAETQYF	TGTGCCAGCACCTCGCCGGCGGAGACCCAGTACTTC	-	12	-	TRBV10-3	TRBJ2-5
CAISDEDREPYGYTF	TGTGCCATCAGTGATGAGGACAGGGAACCCTATGGCTACACCTTC	many	15	TRBD1	TRBV10-3	TRBJ1-2
CASSTRTGGHGYTF	TGTGCCAGTAGTACCCGGACAGGGGGCCATGGCTACACCTTC	-	14	TRBD1	TRBV19	TRBJ1-2
CASIPGNTEAFF	TGTGCCAGCATCCCAGGGAACACTGAAGCTTTCTTT	many	12	-	TRBV7-2	TRBJ1-1
CATGTGELFF	TGTGCCACCGGGACAGGGGAGCTGTTTTTT	-	10	-	TRBV19	TRBJ2-2
CASSYSAGTGDTEAFF	TGTGCCAGCAGTTACTCGGCCGGGACAGGGGATACTGAAGCTTTCTTT	-	16	TRBD1	TRBV11-1	TRBJ1-1
CASSHPGTDSYEQYF	TGTGCCAGCAGCCATCCCGGGACAGACTCCTACGAGCAGTACTTC	-	15	TRBD1	TRBV7-2	TRBJ2-7
CASSKGQGTPGYTF	TGTGCCAGTAGTAAGGGACAGGGTACACCTGGCTACACCTTC	-	14	TRBD1	TRBV19	TRBJ1-2
CSAGRGLGAFF	TGCAGTGCCGGAAGGGGGCTTGGAGCTTTCTTT	-	11	TRBD1	TRBV20-1	TRBJ1-1
CAITGENGNTIYF	TGTGCCATCACTGGGGAGAATGGAAACACCATATATTTT	-	13	-	TRBV10-3	TRBJ1-3
CASSVVDRRDEQYF	TGTGCCAGCAGCGTAGTTGACAGGAGAGACGAGCAGTACTTC	-	14	-	TRBV9	TRBJ2-7
CSQGADQPQHF	TGCAGTCAGGGGGCCGATCAGCCCCAGCATTTT	-	11	TRBD1	TRBV29-1	TRBJ1-5
CSARGTGEREQYF	TGCAGTGCTAGGGGGACAGGGGAGCGCGAGCAGTACTTC	-	13	TRBD1	TRBV20-1	TRBJ2-7
CSARQYLRDFQGTQYF	TGCAGTGCTAGACAGTACCTCCGGGACTTTCAAGGGACCCAGTACTTC	-	16	-	TRBV20-1	TRBJ2-5
CATSREDDTGDYGYTF	TGTGCCACCAGCAGAGAGGACGACACCGGGGACTATGGCTACACCTTC	few	16	-	TRBV15	TRBJ1-2
CSARAKWVAYEQYF	TGCAGTGCTAGAGCTAAATGGGTCGCCTACGAGCAGTACTTC	-	14	-	TRBV20-1	TRBJ2-7
CASSGGGGPNTEAFF	TGCGCCAGCAGCGGAGGGGGAGGACCGAACACTGAAGCTTTCTTT	-	15	-	TRBV5-1	TRBJ1-1